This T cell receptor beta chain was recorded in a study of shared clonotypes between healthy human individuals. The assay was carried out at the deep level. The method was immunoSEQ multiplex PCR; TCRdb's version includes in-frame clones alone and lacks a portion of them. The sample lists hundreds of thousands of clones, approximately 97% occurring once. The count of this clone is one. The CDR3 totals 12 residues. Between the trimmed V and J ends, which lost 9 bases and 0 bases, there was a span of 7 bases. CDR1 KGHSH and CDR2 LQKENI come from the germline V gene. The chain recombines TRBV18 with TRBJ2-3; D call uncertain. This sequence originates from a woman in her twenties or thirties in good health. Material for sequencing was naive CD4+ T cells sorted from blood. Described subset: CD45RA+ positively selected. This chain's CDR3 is CASASSTDTQYF. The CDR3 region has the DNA TGTGCCAGTGCCTCTAGCACAGATACGCAGTATTTT.